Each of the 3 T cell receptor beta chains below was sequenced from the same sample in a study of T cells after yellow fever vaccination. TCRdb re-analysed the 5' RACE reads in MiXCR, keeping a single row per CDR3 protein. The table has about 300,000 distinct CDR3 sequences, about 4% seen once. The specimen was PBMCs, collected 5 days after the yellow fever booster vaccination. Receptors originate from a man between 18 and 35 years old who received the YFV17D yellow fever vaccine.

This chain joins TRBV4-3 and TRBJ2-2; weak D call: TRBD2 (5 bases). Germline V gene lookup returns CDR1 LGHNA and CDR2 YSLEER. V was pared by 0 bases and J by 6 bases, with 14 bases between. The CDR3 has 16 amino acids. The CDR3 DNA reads TGCGCCAGCAGCCAAGAGAGGGTCCGGTCCGCCGGGGAGCTGTTTTTT. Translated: CASSQERVRSAGELFF.

The CDR3 spells CASSTDWYSGNTIYF. The CDR3, as DNA: TGTGCCAGCAGTACGGACTGGTACTCTGGAAACACCATATATTTT. The genes are TRBV7-2 and TRBJ1-3, with D hard to call. V lost 6 bases and J lost 0, with 12 bases in between. This CDR3 has 15 residues. Germline V CDR1 and CDR2: SGHTA, FQGNSA.

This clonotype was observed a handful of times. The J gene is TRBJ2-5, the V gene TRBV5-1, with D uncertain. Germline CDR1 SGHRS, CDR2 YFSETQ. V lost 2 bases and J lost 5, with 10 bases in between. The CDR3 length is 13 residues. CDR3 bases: TGCGCCAGCAGCTTTCAGGCGAGGGAGACCCAGTACTTC. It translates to CASSFQARETQYF.